This T cell receptor beta chain was identified in a study of response to subunit inactivated influenza vaccine. Study outcomes and limitations: Authors proposed each seasonal influenza vaccination draws in few new T cells.

This clonotype was observed many times. The target antigen is unknown. TCRdb re-analysed the RT-PCR reads in MiXCR, keeping a single row per CDR3 protein. The sample records 550,000 to 600,000 distinct CDR3 sequences, roughly 10% being singletons. J was trimmed by 13 bases and V by 4 bases; bases with no gene match: 8. CDR3 size: 13 residues. The chain couples TRBV12-3 or TRBV12-4 to TRBJ2-4, with 9 bases matching TRBD1. Material: PBMCs from blood, obtained on the day of vaccination. This sequence was found in a man aged 45-65 years who received an inactivated influenza vaccine. The CDR3 region has the DNA TGTGCCAGCAGTTCGGCACTGGGACAGGGACAGTACTTC. Protein: CASSSALGQGQYF.